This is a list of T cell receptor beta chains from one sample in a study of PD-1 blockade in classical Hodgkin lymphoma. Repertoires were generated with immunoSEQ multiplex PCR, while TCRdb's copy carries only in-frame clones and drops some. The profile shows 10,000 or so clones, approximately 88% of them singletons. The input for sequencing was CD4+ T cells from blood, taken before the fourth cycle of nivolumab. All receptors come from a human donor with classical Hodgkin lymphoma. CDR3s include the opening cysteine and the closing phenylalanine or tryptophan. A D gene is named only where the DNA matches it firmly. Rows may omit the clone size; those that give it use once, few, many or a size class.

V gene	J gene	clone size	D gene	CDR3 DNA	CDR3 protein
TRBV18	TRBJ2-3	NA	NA	TGTGCCAGCCGCCTTATGTCTAGCACAGATACGCAGTATTTT	CASRLMSSTDTQYF
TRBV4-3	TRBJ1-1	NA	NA	TGCGCCAGCAGCCAAGATACGCAACCCAACACTGAAGCTTTCTTT	CASSQDTQPNTEAFF
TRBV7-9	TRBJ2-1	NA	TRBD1	TGTGCCAGCAGCTTATTCAGGGGGCCAGTACTTAGTGAGCAGTTCTTC	CASSLFRGPVLSEQFF
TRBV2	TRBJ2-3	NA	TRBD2	TGTGCCAGCACCATCGGGGGACTAGCGGGAATCCGGGATACGCAGTATTTT	CASTIGGLAGIRDTQYF
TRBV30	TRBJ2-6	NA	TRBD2	TGTGCCTGGAGCCCCCGTGGGGGCGGGAGGACTGGGGCCAACGTCCTGACTTTC	CAWSPRGGGRTGANVLTF
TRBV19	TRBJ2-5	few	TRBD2	TGTGCCAGTAGTATGCACCGGGAGGTCCAAGAGACCCAGTACTTC	CASSMHREVQETQYF
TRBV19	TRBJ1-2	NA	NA	TGTGCCAGTAAACGGGTCGGGGGGGATAACTATGGCTACACCTTC	CASKRVGGDNYGYTF
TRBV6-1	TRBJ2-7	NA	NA	TGTGCCAGCAGTGAAGCGTACAGGGCCGACTACGAGCAGTACTTC	CASSEAYRADYEQYF
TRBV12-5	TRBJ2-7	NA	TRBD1	TGTGCTAGTGGTTTGGTCCTGGTGGACAGGATCGACGAGCAGTACTTC	CASGLVLVDRIDEQYF
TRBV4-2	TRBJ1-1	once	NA	TGTGCCAGCAGCCAAGTTGGGGCGTACACTGAAGCTTTCTTT	CASSQVGAYTEAFF
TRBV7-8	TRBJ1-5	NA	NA	TGTGCCAGCAGCTTGGGACGGAGCAATCAGCCCCAGCATTTT	CASSLGRSNQPQHF
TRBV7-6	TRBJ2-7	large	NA	TGTGCCAGCAGCTTAGAGCCGGGGGACTACGAGCAGTACTTC	CASSLEPGDYEQYF
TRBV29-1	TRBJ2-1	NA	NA	TGCAGCGTTGTGTGGGGAATTAGCTACAATGAGCAGTTCTTC	CSVVWGISYNEQFF
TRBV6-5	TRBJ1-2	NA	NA	TGTGCCAGCAGTCAAACGGGGGGGGCTGGCGGCTACACCTTC	CASSQTGGAGGYTF
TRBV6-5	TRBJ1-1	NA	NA	TGTGCCAGCAGTTTGGAGGGAGGTGAAGCTTTCTTT	CASSLEGGEAFF
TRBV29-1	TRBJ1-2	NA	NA	TGCAGCGTTGGCGGGGAACCCTATGGCTACACCTTC	CSVGGEPYGYTF
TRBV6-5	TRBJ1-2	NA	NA	TGTGCCAGCTCCCCAGGCGAAACAGGGAGAGGCTACACCTTC	CASSPGETGRGYTF
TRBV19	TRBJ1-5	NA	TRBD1	TGTGCCAGTAGTGACAGGGCGAGTGGCAATCAGCCCCAGCATTTT	CASSDRASGNQPQHF
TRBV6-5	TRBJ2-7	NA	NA	TGTGCCAGCAGTCTGGGGTGGATCCCCCCTGGCGAGCAGTACTTC	CASSLGWIPPGEQYF
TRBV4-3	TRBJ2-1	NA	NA	TGCGCCAGCAGCCAAGAGGGCTATGGCGGTTCCTCCTACAATGAGCAGTTCTTC	CASSQEGYGGSSYNEQFF
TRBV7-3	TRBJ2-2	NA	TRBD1	TGTGCCAGCAGCAAAAAAATACAGGGGGTGGACACCGGGGAGCTGTTTTTT	CASSKKIQGVDTGELFF
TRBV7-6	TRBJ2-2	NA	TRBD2	TGTGCCAGCAGCTTAGTCCTAGGACTAGCGGGAGGTCACGGGGAGCTGTTTTTT	CASSLVLGLAGGHGELFF
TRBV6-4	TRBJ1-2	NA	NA	TGTGCCAGCAGTGACGACAGTGTCTATGGCTACACCTTC	CASSDDSVYGYTF
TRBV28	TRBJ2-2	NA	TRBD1	TGTGCCAGCAGTTTGTCGGCGCGCAGGGGGCCCGGCGGGGAGCTGTTTTTT	CASSLSARRGPGGELFF
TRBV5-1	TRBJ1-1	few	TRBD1	TGCGCCAGCAGCGACACAGGGGGAACGACTGAAGCTTTCTTT	CASSDTGGTTEAFF
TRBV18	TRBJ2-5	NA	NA	TGTGCCAGCTCCGATAACCGGGGGACCCAGTACTTC	CASSDNRGTQYF
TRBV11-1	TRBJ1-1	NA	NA	TGTGCCAGCAGCTCGGGTTTGAACACTGAAGCTTTCTTT	CASSSGLNTEAFF
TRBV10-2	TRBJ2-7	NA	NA	TGCGCCAGCAGTCTGGGGAGATCCTACGAGCAGTACTTC	CASSLGRSYEQYF
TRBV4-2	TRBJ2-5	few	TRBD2	TGTGCCAGCAGCCCCTTAGCGGGGGGGCCGACAGAGACCCAGTACTTC	CASSPLAGGPTETQYF
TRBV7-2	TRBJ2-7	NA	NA	TGTGCCAGCAGCTTAGATGGTGCGGCTAGCGCCTTCCCCTACGAGCAGTACTTC	CASSLDGAASAFPYEQYF
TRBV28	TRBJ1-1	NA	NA	TGTGCCAGCAGAGCGACAGGGAACACTGAAGCTTTCTTT	CASRATGNTEAFF
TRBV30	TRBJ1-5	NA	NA	TGTGCCTGGAGTAGAGGGGGGCCCCAGCATTTT	CAWSRGGPQHF
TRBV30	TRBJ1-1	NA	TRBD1	TGTGCCTGGCGGCCCGAGGGGGCGGTGTTCACTGAAGCTTTCTTT	CAWRPEGAVFTEAFF
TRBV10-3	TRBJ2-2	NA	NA	TGTGCCATCAGTGACCCGGTTGGGGTAGGCGGTATCGGGGAGCTGTTTTTT	CAISDPVGVGGIGELFF
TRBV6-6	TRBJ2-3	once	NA	TGTGCCAGCAGTTACCTTTCTAGCACAGATACGCAGTATTTT	CASSYLSSTDTQYF